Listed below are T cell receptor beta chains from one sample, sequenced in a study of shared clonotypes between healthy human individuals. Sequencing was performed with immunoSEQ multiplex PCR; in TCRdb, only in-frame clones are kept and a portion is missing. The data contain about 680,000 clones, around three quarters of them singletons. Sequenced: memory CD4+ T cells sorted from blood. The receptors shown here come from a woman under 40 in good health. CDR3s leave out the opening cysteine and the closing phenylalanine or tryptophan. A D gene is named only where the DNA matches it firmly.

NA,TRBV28,ASSETQGPRREQY
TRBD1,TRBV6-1,ASSALTGGDYGYT
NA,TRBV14,ASSLNAGTPKY
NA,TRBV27,ASSLGSPYGYT
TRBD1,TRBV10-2,ASRRTQGHEQY
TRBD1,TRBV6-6,ASSYTGATEAF
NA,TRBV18,ASSPTEWGEKLF
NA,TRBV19,ASSIDVGNQPQH
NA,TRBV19,ASSTTGTANEKLF
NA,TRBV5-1,ASSLGPGAMNEQF
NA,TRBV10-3,AISEAREQY
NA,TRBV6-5,ASKGESVYNEQF
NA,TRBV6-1,ASSARTENTGELF
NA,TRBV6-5,ASSYGGFSEETQY
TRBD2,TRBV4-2,ASGGGGLPDNEQF
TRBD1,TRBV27,ASSSPGDRNTGELF
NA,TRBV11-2,ASSLRGVGEQY